This is a list of T cell receptor beta chains from one sample in a study of blood T cell repertoires in COVID-19. Profiling relied on immunoSEQ multiplex PCR, and the TCRdb table lists in-frame clones only, not all of them. The sample holds nearly 250,000 clones; 70% to 90% are singletons and the top ten take 9.1%. The specimen was PBMCs or T cells enriched from blood (not recorded which). Receptors originate from a woman in her forties or fifties with acute COVID-19. The CDR3 runs from the conserved cysteine through the conserved F or W. The D gene is left open where the match is weak. The size field is filled for only some rows; it gives once, few, many or a size class.

V	J	size	D	DNA	CDR3
TRBV29-1	TRBJ1-2	NA	TRBD1	TGCAGCGTGAGACAGGGGGCGGATGGCTACACCTTC	CSVRQGADGYTF
TRBV9	TRBJ1-2	once	TRBD1	TGTGCCAGCAGCGTAGCGGGACAGGGGACTTTGGATGGCTACACCTTC	CASSVAGQGTLDGYTF
TRBV6-2/TRBV6-3	TRBJ2-7	NA	NA	TGTGCCAGCAGTTACTCCCTTGCGGGCGCCAAGGGGGTCTACGAGCAGTACTTC	CASSYSLAGAKGVYEQYF
TRBV9	TRBJ1-3	NA	NA	TGTGCCAGCAGCGAATCAGGGAGGAACACCATATATTTT	CASSESGRNTIYF
TRBV7-8	TRBJ2-5	once	NA	TGTGCCAGCAGCTTAGGGGCGGGATCCCAAGAGACCCAGTACTTC	CASSLGAGSQETQYF
TRBV3-1/TRBV3-2	TRBJ1-1	NA	NA	TGTGCCAGCAGCCAATTCGGTGGGAGCACTGAAGCTTTCTTT	CASSQFGGSTEAFF
TRBV6-5	TRBJ1-3	NA	TRBD1	TGTGCCAGCAGTTACCCGGGGACAGGCGAAGGAAACACCATATATTTT	CASSYPGTGEGNTIYF
TRBV7-6	TRBJ1-4	once	NA	TGTGCCAGCAGCCTTCGGGGATCTAATGAAAAACTGTTTTTT	CASSLRGSNEKLFF
TRBV7-2	TRBJ1-2	NA	TRBD1	TGTGCCAGCAGCTTAGGCCTCTCGGTTAGACAGGGGGCGGGTGGCTACACCTTC	CASSLGLSVRQGAGGYTF
TRBV6-4	TRBJ1-2	NA	NA	TGTGCCAGCAGTGACTCAGGGAGGGGACATGGCTACACCTTC	CASSDSGRGHGYTF
TRBV29-1	TRBJ1-1	NA	NA	TGCAGCGTTGAAAAGTGGGAGGGCACTGAAGCTTTCTTT	CSVEKWEGTEAFF
TRBV11-2	TRBJ2-1	NA	TRBD1	TGTGCCAGCAGCCGCTCACGCCAGGGGGAAAACTGGAATGAGCAGTTCTTC	CASSRSRQGENWNEQFF
TRBV18	TRBJ2-5	NA	TRBD1	TGTGCCAGCTCACCGCCAGACAGGGGAGGAGAGACCCAGTACTTC	CASSPPDRGGETQYF
TRBV30	TRBJ1-3	NA	NA	TGTGCCTGGAGTGTACGGAGGAGCTCTGGAAACACCATATATTTT	CAWSVRRSSGNTIYF
TRBV9	TRBJ1-1	NA	NA	TGTGCCAGCAGCGCCTCAGGGAGGGAAGCTTTCTTT	CASSASGREAFF
TRBV5-4	TRBJ2-5	NA	TRBD2	TGTGCCAGCAGCTCCCCCGGGGGGTACCAAGAGACCCAGTACTTC	CASSSPGGYQETQYF
TRBV19	TRBJ1-2	NA	TRBD1	TGTGCCAGTACCCCCCTAGGACAGGGAGCGCGTAGCGGCTACACCTTC	CASTPLGQGARSGYTF
TRBV27	TRBJ1-1	NA	NA	TGTGCCAGCAGTAGGCCTAGCATGAACACTGAAGCTTTCTTT	CASSRPSMNTEAFF
TRBV10-1	TRBJ2-3	NA	NA	TGCGCCAGCAGTGAAGGACTCACAGATACGCAGTATTTT	CASSEGLTDTQYF
TRBV7-2	TRBJ2-1	NA	NA	TGTGCCAGCAGCTTCTTTAATGAGCAGTTCTTC	CASSFFNEQFF
TRBV9	TRBJ2-7	NA	TRBD1	TGTGCCAGCAGCGTAACCGGGACAGGATCCTACGAGCAGTACTTC	CASSVTGTGSYEQYF
TRBV25-1	TRBJ2-1	few	NA	TGTGCCAGCAGTGAATACTCTGTGGGAGCCAATGAGCAGTTCTTC	CASSEYSVGANEQFF
TRBV7-6	TRBJ2-1	NA	NA	TGTGCCAGCGCCGGAGCCTACAATGAGCAGTTCTTC	CASAGAYNEQFF
TRBV27	TRBJ2-7	NA	TRBD1	TGTGCCAGCAGCTTAAAGGGACAGGTTCCCTACGAGCAGTACTTC	CASSLKGQVPYEQYF
TRBV10-3	TRBJ2-7	NA	TRBD1	TGTGCCATCAGGGACAGGGTTGATGAGCAGTACTTC	CAIRDRVDEQYF
TRBV9	TRBJ2-3	once	NA	TGTGCCAGCAGCCCCCCAGGGGCCAGAACAGATACGCAGTATTTT	CASSPPGARTDTQYF
TRBV30	TRBJ1-1	NA	TRBD1	TGTGCCAACCGGGGACAGACGAACACTGAAGCTTTCTTT	CANRGQTNTEAFF
TRBV6-4	TRBJ2-1	NA	NA	TGTGCCAGCAGGGATAAGACGCACAGCTCCTACAATGAGCAGTTCTTC	CASRDKTHSSYNEQFF
TRBV19	TRBJ1-1	once	TRBD1	TGTGCCAGTAGTTCGGACAGGGGGCATACTGAAGCTTTCTTT	CASSSDRGHTEAFF
TRBV10-2	TRBJ1-1	NA	TRBD1	TGCGCCAGCAGTGAGAGGGGGCAGGCTGAAGCTTTCTTT	CASSERGQAEAFF
TRBV7-2	TRBJ1-1	NA	TRBD1	TGTGCCAGCAGCTCCCGACAGGGGACTGAAGCTTTCTTT	CASSSRQGTEAFF
TRBV6-2/TRBV6-3	TRBJ2-5	NA	NA	TGTGCCAGCAGTTACTCACTACGGACAGGGAGGGAGTTGTATATGGAGACCCAGTACTTC	CASSYSLRTGRELYMETQYF